Listed below are T cell receptor beta chains from one sample, sequenced in a study of multiple sclerosis patients with progressive multifocal leukoencephalopathy. Clones were sequenced by immunoSEQ multiplex PCR, and TCRdb holds only the in-frame ones, with some missing. The sample lists tens of thousands of clones, approximately 85% occurring once. Sequenced here: PBMCs, sampled from a patient treated with natalizumab. The receptors were gathered from a woman between 25 and 40 years old with progressive multifocal leukoencephalopathy. The CDR3 runs from the conserved cysteine through the conserved F or W. Fields, in order: CDR3 protein, CDR3 DNA, clone size, D gene, V gene, J gene. A D gene is named only where the DNA matches it firmly. Size is omitted from some rows. Given values are once, few, many or a class for expanded clones.

CDR3aa: CASSQAFAPEKLFF
CDR3nt: TGCGCCAGCAGCCAGGCTTTCGCCCCAGAAAAACTGTTTTTT
abundance: -
d_gene: -
v_gene: TRBV4-1
j_gene: TRBJ1-4

CDR3aa: CASSPFAYGDEQYF
CDR3nt: TGTGCCAGCTCACCTTTTGCCTATGGGGACGAGCAGTATTTC
abundance: -
d_gene: -
v_gene: TRBV18
j_gene: TRBJ2-7

CDR3aa: CSVWGASGYTF
CDR3nt: TGCAGTGTCTGGGGGGCCTCTGGCTACACCTTC
abundance: -
d_gene: -
v_gene: TRBV20-1
j_gene: TRBJ1-2

CDR3aa: CASSQDRRYRGEQFF
CDR3nt: TGCGCCAGCAGCCAAGATCGGCGCTATAGAGGGGAGCAGTTCTTC
abundance: -
d_gene: -
v_gene: TRBV4-3
j_gene: TRBJ2-1

CDR3aa: CASSTQTGTEAFF
CDR3nt: TGTGCCAGTAGTACCCAAACAGGGACTGAAGCTTTCTTT
abundance: -
d_gene: -
v_gene: TRBV19
j_gene: TRBJ1-1

CDR3aa: CASSSSGGSTDTQYF
CDR3nt: TGTGCCAGCAGCTCTAGCGGGGGGTCCACAGATACGCAGTATTTT
abundance: -
d_gene: TRBD2
v_gene: TRBV7-9
j_gene: TRBJ2-3

CDR3aa: CASSVTSSDTQYF
CDR3nt: TGTGCCAGCAGCGTGACCTCCTCCGATACGCAGTATTTT
abundance: -
d_gene: -
v_gene: TRBV9
j_gene: TRBJ2-3

CDR3aa: CASSQNRHNEQFF
CDR3nt: TGTGCCAGCAGTCAAAACAGGCACAATGAGCAGTTCTTC
abundance: -
d_gene: -
v_gene: TRBV6-5
j_gene: TRBJ2-1

CDR3aa: CASSTQGDGYTF
CDR3nt: TGTGCCAGTAGCACACAGGGAGATGGCTACACCTTC
abundance: few
d_gene: -
v_gene: TRBV19
j_gene: TRBJ1-2

CDR3aa: CASSGLVYGYTF
CDR3nt: TGTGCCAGCAGTGGGTTGGTCTATGGCTACACCTTC
abundance: -
d_gene: -
v_gene: TRBV6-5
j_gene: TRBJ1-2

CDR3aa: CASSQRSSYEQYF
CDR3nt: TGCGCCAGCAGCCAACGGAGTTCCTACGAGCAGTACTTC
abundance: -
d_gene: -
v_gene: TRBV4-3
j_gene: TRBJ2-7

CDR3aa: CASSSSGRGTGANVLTF
CDR3nt: TGTGCCAGCAGCTCTAGCGGGAGGGGCACTGGGGCCAACGTCCTGACTTTC
abundance: -
d_gene: TRBD2
v_gene: TRBV5-4
j_gene: TRBJ2-6

CDR3aa: CASTPSRGPQNTQYF
CDR3nt: TGCGCCAGCACCCCCTCGCGGGGACCACAAAATACGCAGTATTTT
abundance: -
d_gene: -
v_gene: TRBV10-2
j_gene: TRBJ2-3

CDR3aa: CASRPITNTEAFF
CDR3nt: TGTGCCAGCAGACCAATTACAAACACTGAAGCTTTCTTT
abundance: -
d_gene: -
v_gene: TRBV6-5
j_gene: TRBJ1-1

CDR3aa: CASSWGQGADVGYTF
CDR3nt: TGTGCCAGCAGTTGGGGACAGGGGGCGGATGTTGGCTACACCTTC
abundance: -
d_gene: TRBD1
v_gene: TRBV6-5
j_gene: TRBJ1-2

CDR3aa: CASSVRSKETQYF
CDR3nt: TGTGCCAGCAGTGTCCGGAGTAAGGAGACCCAGTACTTC
abundance: -
d_gene: -
v_gene: TRBV25-1
j_gene: TRBJ2-5

CDR3aa: CASSQGQGAEQYF
CDR3nt: TGTGCCAGCAGTCAAGGACAGGGAGCCGAGCAGTACTTC
abundance: -
d_gene: TRBD1
v_gene: TRBV6-6
j_gene: TRBJ2-7

CDR3aa: CASSQDHGSSGNTIYF
CDR3nt: TGCGCCAGCAGCCAAGATCACGGCAGCTCTGGAAACACCATATATTTT
abundance: -
d_gene: -
v_gene: TRBV4-3
j_gene: TRBJ1-3

CDR3aa: CASSLGSNTEAFF
CDR3nt: TGTGCCAGCAGCTTAGGCAGTAACACTGAAGCTTTCTTT
abundance: -
d_gene: -
v_gene: TRBV7-8
j_gene: TRBJ1-1

CDR3aa: CASSAAWGLASHEQYF
CDR3nt: TGCGCCAGCAGCGCGGCCTGGGGACTAGCGAGCCACGAGCAGTACTTC
abundance: -
d_gene: TRBD2
v_gene: TRBV5-1
j_gene: TRBJ2-7

CDR3aa: CASSFIGGGTGELFF
CDR3nt: TGTGCCAGCAGCTTTATAGGGGGCGGCACCGGGGAGCTGTTTTTT
abundance: -
d_gene: TRBD1
v_gene: TRBV7-9
j_gene: TRBJ2-2

CDR3aa: CASSLNGDTEAFF
CDR3nt: TGCGCCAGCAGCTTGAACGGGGACACTGAAGCTTTCTTT
abundance: -
d_gene: -
v_gene: TRBV5-1
j_gene: TRBJ1-1

CDR3aa: CASSQEGAGAKNIQYF
CDR3nt: TGTGCCAGCAGCCAAGAGGGGGCTGGGGCCAAAAACATTCAGTACTTC
abundance: -
d_gene: -
v_gene: TRBV4-2
j_gene: TRBJ2-4

CDR3aa: CASSVDTSYNEQFF
CDR3nt: TGTGCCAGCAGTGTAGATACCTCCTACAATGAGCAGTTCTTC
abundance: -
d_gene: -
v_gene: TRBV6-4
j_gene: TRBJ2-1

CDR3aa: CASSRSKVGGTDTQYF
CDR3nt: TGTGCCAGCAGCCGCTCAAAGGTCGGGGGCACAGATACGCAGTATTTT
abundance: -
d_gene: -
v_gene: TRBV4-2
j_gene: TRBJ2-3

CDR3aa: CASSLGANYGYTF
CDR3nt: TGTGCCAGCAGTCTAGGAGCGAACTATGGCTACACCTTC
abundance: -
d_gene: -
v_gene: TRBV6-6
j_gene: TRBJ1-2

CDR3aa: CASSGTGWTGNTIYF
CDR3nt: TGTGCCAGCAGTGGGACAGGGTGGACTGGAAACACCATATATTTT
abundance: -
d_gene: TRBD1
v_gene: TRBV28
j_gene: TRBJ1-3

CDR3aa: CATREDVYEQYF
CDR3nt: TGTGCCACCCGGGAGGACGTCTACGAGCAGTACTTC
abundance: few
d_gene: TRBD2
v_gene: TRBV2
j_gene: TRBJ2-7

CDR3aa: CASNKFTDTQYF
CDR3nt: TGTGCCAGCAACAAATTCACAGATACGCAGTATTTT
abundance: -
d_gene: -
v_gene: TRBV6-1
j_gene: TRBJ2-3

CDR3aa: CASSPTTSATSGDTQYF
CDR3nt: TGTGCCAGCAGCCCGACGACTAGCGCCACTTCGGGAGATACGCAGTATTTT
abundance: once
d_gene: TRBD2
v_gene: TRBV7-7
j_gene: TRBJ2-3

CDR3aa: CASSLARGQGNTGELFF
CDR3nt: TGTGCCAGCAGCCTGGCCAGGGGGCAGGGAAACACCGGGGAGCTGTTTTTT
abundance: -
d_gene: TRBD1
v_gene: TRBV7-9
j_gene: TRBJ2-2

CDR3aa: CSVGLTGGASTDTQYF
CDR3nt: TGCAGCGTTGGGCTTACAGGGGGCGCAAGCACAGATACGCAGTATTTT
abundance: -
d_gene: TRBD1
v_gene: TRBV29-1
j_gene: TRBJ2-3

CDR3aa: CASSYLPVGYEQYF
CDR3nt: TGTGCCAGCAGTTACTTACCCGTCGGCTACGAGCAGTACTTC
abundance: -
d_gene: -
v_gene: TRBV6-5
j_gene: TRBJ2-7

CDR3aa: CSVREGQTYGYTF
CDR3nt: TGCAGCGTCCGGGAGGGACAGACCTATGGCTACACCTTC
abundance: -
d_gene: TRBD1
v_gene: TRBV29-1
j_gene: TRBJ1-2

CDR3aa: CASSLGLAGGGRDEQYF
CDR3nt: TGCGCCAGCAGCTTGGGACTAGCGGGAGGGGGTCGGGACGAGCAGTACTTC
abundance: few
d_gene: TRBD2
v_gene: TRBV5-1
j_gene: TRBJ2-7

CDR3aa: CATSREKTSFHEQYF
CDR3nt: TGTGCCACCAGCAGAGAAAAGACTAGCTTCCACGAGCAGTACTTC
abundance: once
d_gene: TRBD2
v_gene: TRBV15
j_gene: TRBJ2-7

CDR3aa: CASSLASGGADTQYF
CDR3nt: TGCGCCAGCAGCTTGGCCAGCGGGGGGGCTGATACGCAGTATTTT
abundance: once
d_gene: TRBD2
v_gene: TRBV5-1
j_gene: TRBJ2-3

CDR3aa: CASSQVGTGWGNTIYF
CDR3nt: TGCGCCAGCAGCCAAGTAGGGACAGGGTGGGGAAACACCATATATTTT
abundance: -
d_gene: TRBD1
v_gene: TRBV4-3
j_gene: TRBJ1-3

CDR3aa: CASSDGTGKAYEQYF
CDR3nt: TGTGCCAGCAGTGATGGGACAGGGAAGGCCTACGAGCAGTACTTC
abundance: -
d_gene: TRBD1
v_gene: TRBV2
j_gene: TRBJ2-7

CDR3aa: CASSHGALTMNTEAFF
CDR3nt: TGCGCCAGCAGCCATGGGGCCCTAACTATGAACACTGAAGCTTTCTTT
abundance: -
d_gene: -
v_gene: TRBV5-1
j_gene: TRBJ1-1

CDR3aa: CASSYSGQGRDYGYTF
CDR3nt: TGTGCCAGCAGTTACTCAGGCCAGGGGAGGGACTATGGCTACACCTTC
abundance: -
d_gene: -
v_gene: TRBV6-5
j_gene: TRBJ1-2

CDR3aa: CASSQGPGANTGELFF
CDR3nt: TGTGCCAGCAGCCAGGGCCCGGGAGCGAACACCGGGGAGCTGTTTTTT
abundance: -
d_gene: -
v_gene: TRBV4-2
j_gene: TRBJ2-2

CDR3aa: CASSPGVTDSPLHF
CDR3nt: TGTGCCAGCAGCCCGGGGGTAACGGATTCACCCCTCCACTTT
abundance: -
d_gene: -
v_gene: TRBV5-5
j_gene: TRBJ1-6

CDR3aa: CSVGEGEQYF
CDR3nt: TGCAGCGTTGGCGAGGGCGAGCAGTACTTC
abundance: few
d_gene: -
v_gene: TRBV29-1
j_gene: TRBJ2-7

CDR3aa: CASGRTRTSGYEQYF
CDR3nt: TGTGCTAGTGGCCGTACCCGGACTAGCGGCTACGAGCAGTACTTC
abundance: -
d_gene: TRBD2
v_gene: TRBV12-5
j_gene: TRBJ2-7

CDR3aa: CASGGGSNYGYTF
CDR3nt: TGTGCCAGCGGGGGGGGCTCTAACTATGGCTACACCTTC
abundance: -
d_gene: -
v_gene: TRBV28
j_gene: TRBJ1-2

CDR3aa: CASREIPYGYTF
CDR3nt: TGTGCCAGCAGGGAGATTCCCTATGGCTACACCTTC
abundance: -
d_gene: -
v_gene: TRBV6-1
j_gene: TRBJ1-2

CDR3aa: CASSPLGQGAFSTAEAFF
CDR3nt: TGTGCCAGCTCACCGTTGGGACAGGGGGCCTTTTCAACCGCTGAAGCTTTCTTT
abundance: -
d_gene: TRBD1
v_gene: TRBV18
j_gene: TRBJ1-1

CDR3aa: CASSQVTSGGATGELFF
CDR3nt: TGTGCCAGCAGCCAAGTGACTAGCGGGGGGGCCACCGGGGAGCTGTTTTTT
abundance: -
d_gene: TRBD2
v_gene: TRBV4-2
j_gene: TRBJ2-2

CDR3aa: CASRNRASSGNTIYF
CDR3nt: TGTGCCAGCAGAAACAGGGCGAGCTCTGGAAACACCATATATTTT
abundance: -
d_gene: -
v_gene: TRBV6-6
j_gene: TRBJ1-3

CDR3aa: CASSFLGETDSYEQYF
CDR3nt: TGTGCCAGCAGTTTTTTGGGGGAAACTGATTCCTACGAGCAGTACTTC
abundance: -
d_gene: -
v_gene: TRBV27
j_gene: TRBJ2-7